These T cell receptor beta chains were read from a single sample in a study of high-grade serous ovarian cancer treatment subgroups. Method: immunoSEQ multiplex PCR; TCRdb's copy keeps in-frame clones and lacks some. This sample has fewer than 20,000 clones, with approximately 81% found just once. Sequencing was done on a sample of tumor tissue. The receptor set was obtained from a human donor with high-grade serous ovarian cancer. Both conserved end residues are part of each CDR3. Each record gives: D gene, V gene, clone size, J gene, CDR3 DNA, CDR3 protein. D genes are given only for firm matches. Expanded clones get a size class; other rows say once, few or many, or leave the size out.

D gene: NA; V gene: TRBV30; clone size: few; J gene: TRBJ2-1; CDR3 DNA: TGTGCCTGGAGTGTTGGGGGCTCTGAGCAGTTCTTC; CDR3 protein: CAWSVGGSEQFF
D gene: NA; V gene: TRBV11-2; clone size: NA; J gene: TRBJ1-2; CDR3 DNA: TGTGCCAGCAGCTTTTTAGCGACTAACTATGGCTACACCTTC; CDR3 protein: CASSFLATNYGYTF
D gene: NA; V gene: TRBV4-2; clone size: NA; J gene: TRBJ1-6; CDR3 DNA: TGTGCCAGCAGCCAAGATAGGCAGCGGATAAATTCACCCCTCCACTTT; CDR3 protein: CASSQDRQRINSPLHF
D gene: NA; V gene: TRBV9; clone size: NA; J gene: TRBJ1-1; CDR3 DNA: TGTGCCAGCAGCGTATATGATCATTGGGACACTGAAGCTTTCTTT; CDR3 protein: CASSVYDHWDTEAFF
D gene: TRBD2; V gene: TRBV18; clone size: few; J gene: TRBJ2-1; CDR3 DNA: TGTGCCAGCTCCGAACTAGCGTCTGGTGTCAATGAGCAGTTCTTC; CDR3 protein: CASSELASGVNEQFF
D gene: NA; V gene: TRBV12-2; clone size: NA; J gene: TRBJ2-7; CDR3 DNA: TGTGCAAGTCGCTTAGTAGCGGGAGGTCCCCAGGGCGAGCAGTACTTC; CDR3 protein: CASRLVAGGPQGEQYF
D gene: NA; V gene: TRBV11-2; clone size: NA; J gene: TRBJ2-5; CDR3 DNA: TGTGCCAGCAGCTTAGTTACAGGACAAGAGACCCAGTACTTC; CDR3 protein: CASSLVTGQETQYF
D gene: NA; V gene: TRBV5-6; clone size: NA; J gene: TRBJ2-1; CDR3 DNA: TGTGCCAGCAGCTTGGCTACAGAGACCTACAATGAGCAGTTCTTC; CDR3 protein: CASSLATETYNEQFF
D gene: NA; V gene: TRBV5-5; clone size: once; J gene: TRBJ2-2; CDR3 DNA: TGTGCCAGCAGCTTGGGTCTAGTTAGCACCGGGGAGCTGTTTTTT; CDR3 protein: CASSLGLVSTGELFF
D gene: NA; V gene: TRBV6-6; clone size: NA; J gene: TRBJ2-1; CDR3 DNA: TGTGCCAGCAGTTACGGCGGGCAGAGCGGTGAGCAGTTCTTC; CDR3 protein: CASSYGGQSGEQFF
D gene: NA; V gene: TRBV11-3; clone size: few; J gene: TRBJ2-2; CDR3 DNA: TGTGCCAGCAGCCCGAAACTGGGTGGGGAGCTGTTTTTT; CDR3 protein: CASSPKLGGELFF
D gene: NA; V gene: TRBV4-1; clone size: few; J gene: TRBJ2-7; CDR3 DNA: TGCGCCAGCAGCCAAGCCGAGGACACCTACGAGCAGTACTTC; CDR3 protein: CASSQAEDTYEQYF
D gene: NA; V gene: TRBV4-3; clone size: NA; J gene: TRBJ2-1; CDR3 DNA: TGCGCCAGCAGCCCTACGCTCGGACTCAGCTCCTACAATGAGCAGTTCTTC; CDR3 protein: CASSPTLGLSSYNEQFF
D gene: TRBD2; V gene: TRBV5-1; clone size: NA; J gene: TRBJ2-1; CDR3 DNA: TGCGCCAGCAACCCAGCGGGGTCCTCCTACAATGAGCAGTTCTTC; CDR3 protein: CASNPAGSSYNEQFF
D gene: TRBD2; V gene: TRBV7-9; clone size: NA; J gene: TRBJ2-7; CDR3 DNA: TGTGCCAGCAGTTCCCGGGAGGAGGTATCCTACGAGCAGTACTTC; CDR3 protein: CASSSREEVSYEQYF
D gene: TRBD1; V gene: TRBV5-4; clone size: NA; J gene: TRBJ2-1; CDR3 DNA: TGTGCCAGCAGCTGGAAGGGACAGGGGCTCAATGAGCAGTTCTTC; CDR3 protein: CASSWKGQGLNEQFF
D gene: TRBD1; V gene: TRBV7-9; clone size: once; J gene: TRBJ2-7; CDR3 DNA: TGTGCCAGCAGCTTTTACGGACAGGGGTCCTCCTACGAGCAGTACTTC; CDR3 protein: CASSFYGQGSSYEQYF
D gene: NA; V gene: TRBV2; clone size: NA; J gene: TRBJ1-5; CDR3 DNA: TGTGCCAGCAGTGAATCCGTAATCGATCAGCCCCAGCATTTT; CDR3 protein: CASSESVIDQPQHF
D gene: NA; V gene: TRBV27; clone size: NA; J gene: TRBJ1-5; CDR3 DNA: TGTGCCAGCAGTCGGGACTTCCAAATAAGCGGTCAGCCCCAGCATTTT; CDR3 protein: CASSRDFQISGQPQHF
D gene: NA; V gene: TRBV29-1; clone size: few; J gene: TRBJ1-1; CDR3 DNA: TGCAGCGTTGAAGTTGGCGAAGGCACTGAAGCTTTCTTT; CDR3 protein: CSVEVGEGTEAFF
D gene: TRBD2; V gene: TRBV7-2; clone size: NA; J gene: TRBJ2-1; CDR3 DNA: TGTGCCAGCAGCACCCTAGCGGGAGGGCAATGGAATGAGCAGTTCTTC; CDR3 protein: CASSTLAGGQWNEQFF
D gene: TRBD1; V gene: TRBV14; clone size: NA; J gene: TRBJ1-2; CDR3 DNA: TGTGCCAGCAGCCCTTTTCAGGGGGAAGCTGGCTACACCTTC; CDR3 protein: CASSPFQGEAGYTF
D gene: NA; V gene: TRBV18; clone size: few; J gene: TRBJ1-4; CDR3 DNA: TGTGCCAGCTCACCACTCAGGAGTAATGAAAAACTGTTTTTT; CDR3 protein: CASSPLRSNEKLFF
D gene: NA; V gene: TRBV5-6; clone size: NA; J gene: TRBJ1-1; CDR3 DNA: TGTGCCAGCAGCTTGATGAGGGAGACTGAAGCTTTCTTT; CDR3 protein: CASSLMRETEAFF
D gene: TRBD2; V gene: TRBV10-3; clone size: NA; J gene: TRBJ2-3; CDR3 DNA: TGTGCCATCAGACGTCAGCGGGAGGGCCGGGATACGCAGTATTTT; CDR3 protein: CAIRRQREGRDTQYF
D gene: TRBD1; V gene: TRBV6-6; clone size: NA; J gene: TRBJ2-7; CDR3 DNA: TGTGCCAGCAGTTCCGGGACAGGGGTGTCCGAGCAGTACTTC; CDR3 protein: CASSSGTGVSEQYF
D gene: NA; V gene: TRBV6-6; clone size: NA; J gene: TRBJ2-5; CDR3 DNA: TGTGCCAGCAAACGTGGGGGGTACCAAGAGACCCAGTACTTC; CDR3 protein: CASKRGGYQETQYF
D gene: NA; V gene: TRBV25-1; clone size: NA; J gene: TRBJ1-1; CDR3 DNA: TGTGCCAGCAGTGGGAATCCTCCCCGGGGTGAAGCTTTCTTT; CDR3 protein: CASSGNPPRGEAFF
D gene: NA; V gene: TRBV6-5; clone size: NA; J gene: TRBJ2-3; CDR3 DNA: TGTGCCAGCAGTTACTCGTGGGAGGAGGGGGATACGCAGTATTTT; CDR3 protein: CASSYSWEEGDTQYF
D gene: NA; V gene: TRBV4-2; clone size: few; J gene: TRBJ1-4; CDR3 DNA: TGTGCCAGCAGCCAAGATAGGACACGTGAAAAACTGTTTTTT; CDR3 protein: CASSQDRTREKLFF
D gene: TRBD2; V gene: TRBV5-1; clone size: few; J gene: TRBJ2-7; CDR3 DNA: TGCGCCAGCAGCTTGGATCCCAGCGGGAAGTTGTACGAGCAGTACTTC; CDR3 protein: CASSLDPSGKLYEQYF
D gene: NA; V gene: TRBV27; clone size: NA; J gene: TRBJ2-1; CDR3 DNA: TGTGCCAGCAGTTCGGGCGCGTCACCCGACAATGAGCAGTTCTTC; CDR3 protein: CASSSGASPDNEQFF
D gene: NA; V gene: TRBV28; clone size: NA; J gene: TRBJ2-2; CDR3 DNA: TGTGCCAGCAGCTATATACTATCGCCCGAGGAGCTGTTTTTT; CDR3 protein: CASSYILSPEELFF
D gene: NA; V gene: TRBV5-8; clone size: NA; J gene: TRBJ1-2; CDR3 DNA: TGTGCCTGCGGGTATAACTATGGCTACACCTTC; CDR3 protein: CACGYNYGYTF
D gene: NA; V gene: TRBV28; clone size: NA; J gene: TRBJ2-7; CDR3 DNA: TGTGCCAGCAGTTTACCCGGGACCATCTACGAGCAGTACTTC; CDR3 protein: CASSLPGTIYEQYF
D gene: NA; V gene: TRBV10-3; clone size: NA; J gene: TRBJ2-7; CDR3 DNA: TGTGCCATCAGAAGGGACGCTGGGGGCTACGAGCAGTACTTC; CDR3 protein: CAIRRDAGGYEQYF
D gene: NA; V gene: TRBV11-2; clone size: NA; J gene: TRBJ2-3; CDR3 DNA: TGTGCCAGCAGCTCCTCGCAGGGAAGCACAGATACGCAGTATTTT; CDR3 protein: CASSSSQGSTDTQYF
D gene: NA; V gene: TRBV6-5; clone size: NA; J gene: TRBJ1-1; CDR3 DNA: TGTGCCAGCAGTTTTTCGGGACCCAAGAGGAACACTGAAGCTTTCTTT; CDR3 protein: CASSFSGPKRNTEAFF
D gene: NA; V gene: TRBV7-9; clone size: medium-sized; J gene: TRBJ1-1; CDR3 DNA: TGTGCCAGCAGCTTGAACACTGAAGCTTTCTTT; CDR3 protein: CASSLNTEAFF
D gene: TRBD1; V gene: TRBV5-6; clone size: NA; J gene: TRBJ2-7; CDR3 DNA: TGTGCCAGCAGCCAATGGGGACAGGTTAGCTCCTACGAGCAGTACTTC; CDR3 protein: CASSQWGQVSSYEQYF
D gene: NA; V gene: TRBV18; clone size: NA; J gene: TRBJ2-3; CDR3 DNA: TGTGCCAGCTCACCATTTACCCCCGGGGGCGCCGCAGATACGCAGTATTTT; CDR3 protein: CASSPFTPGGAADTQYF
D gene: NA; V gene: TRBV7-8; clone size: once; J gene: TRBJ2-2; CDR3 DNA: TGTGCCAGCAGATCCGCAGGGTACGGGGAGCTGTTTTTT; CDR3 protein: CASRSAGYGELFF
D gene: NA; V gene: TRBV14; clone size: medium-sized; J gene: TRBJ1-1; CDR3 DNA: TGTGCCAGCAGCGACGGACAAGTCCCCATGAACACTGAAGCTTTCTTT; CDR3 protein: CASSDGQVPMNTEAFF
D gene: NA; V gene: TRBV30; clone size: NA; J gene: TRBJ1-4; CDR3 DNA: TGTGCCTGGAGTGCACAGGGAAAGGAAGAAAAACTGTTTTTT; CDR3 protein: CAWSAQGKEEKLFF
D gene: NA; V gene: TRBV30; clone size: few; J gene: TRBJ1-1; CDR3 DNA: TGTGCCTGGGCTTACGGGCCGAACACTGAAGCTTTCTTT; CDR3 protein: CAWAYGPNTEAFF
D gene: NA; V gene: TRBV5-1; clone size: NA; J gene: TRBJ1-3; CDR3 DNA: TGCGCCAGCAGCTTGGATGGGAGCTCTGGAAACACCATATATTTT; CDR3 protein: CASSLDGSSGNTIYF
D gene: NA; V gene: TRBV7-3; clone size: few; J gene: TRBJ2-7; CDR3 DNA: TGTGCCAGCAGCTTAAATGGTGGGCAGGGCCGATACTTC; CDR3 protein: CASSLNGGQGRYF
D gene: NA; V gene: TRBV7-2; clone size: NA; J gene: TRBJ1-1; CDR3 DNA: TGTGCCAGCAGCTTACCCGGTCCCTCCGAAGCTTTCTTT; CDR3 protein: CASSLPGPSEAFF
D gene: NA; V gene: TRBV27; clone size: NA; J gene: TRBJ2-1; CDR3 DNA: TGTGCCAGCAGTCTTACCTACAGGGACGGCAATGAGCAGTTCTTC; CDR3 protein: CASSLTYRDGNEQFF
D gene: NA; V gene: TRBV27; clone size: once; J gene: TRBJ1-6; CDR3 DNA: TGTGCCAGCAGTGAGGAGGGGAATTATTCACCCCTCCACTTT; CDR3 protein: CASSEEGNYSPLHF
D gene: NA; V gene: TRBV5-4; clone size: NA; J gene: TRBJ1-5; CDR3 DNA: TGTGCCAGCAGCTCAGGCAGGAATCAGCCCCAGCATTTT; CDR3 protein: CASSSGRNQPQHF
D gene: NA; V gene: TRBV5-5; clone size: NA; J gene: TRBJ1-1; CDR3 DNA: TGTGCCAGCAGCTTCGCCCACCCGGGGGCGAAAACTGAAGCTTTCTTT; CDR3 protein: CASSFAHPGAKTEAFF
D gene: NA; V gene: TRBV2; clone size: NA; J gene: TRBJ1-2; CDR3 DNA: TGTGCCAGCAGTGAAATCGGGAAGGTTGGTGGCTACACCTTC; CDR3 protein: CASSEIGKVGGYTF
D gene: TRBD2; V gene: TRBV18; clone size: NA; J gene: TRBJ2-3; CDR3 DNA: TGTGCCAGCTCACCACGGCAGGGACTAGCGGGACCAGATACGCAGTATTTT; CDR3 protein: CASSPRQGLAGPDTQYF
D gene: TRBD2; V gene: TRBV7-8; clone size: few; J gene: TRBJ2-1; CDR3 DNA: TGTGCCAGCAGCTTAGCGTTAGCGGGAGGATGGAATGAGCAGTTCTTC; CDR3 protein: CASSLALAGGWNEQFF
D gene: TRBD1; V gene: TRBV19; clone size: NA; J gene: TRBJ1-1; CDR3 DNA: TGTGCCAGTCGACAGGGGGGGACTGAAGCTTTCTTT; CDR3 protein: CASRQGGTEAFF